This T cell receptor beta chain was captured by sequencing in a study of T-cell reconstitution after alpha-beta-depleted transplantation in children. Notes on the study in general: In some patients, recipient T cells and intrathymic progenitors surviving conditioning explained high day-60 diversity. Reportedly, alpha-beta T cells present about two months post-transplant originated from several hundred expanded clones of graft origin.

The germline V gene has CDR1 MNHEY and CDR2 SVGAGI. The CDR3 is 13 residues long. V was clipped by 5 bases and J by 5 bases, with 10 bases between them. Researchers prepared the TCRbeta library using unique molecular identifiers, the study reports. TCRdb recomputed calls from the PCR reads with MiXCR, one row per CDR3 protein. Seen here are 65,000 to 75,000 distinct CDR3 sequences, just under 5% observed once, and the top ten hold around 18%. This clonotype was recorded many times. What it binds is not known. Specimen: PBMCs, mostly from graft donor cells, collected 180 days after TCRalphabeta/CD19-depleted stem cell transplant. This chain connects TRBV6-5 to TRBJ1-5; no clear D gene. The source is a boy in the first two years of life who had a stem cell transplant for acute myeloid leukemia, so the T cells may come from the graft donor. CDR3 in DNA: TGTGCCAGCAGTCCAACCCCCTATCAGCCCCAGCATTTT. Protein product: CASSPTPYQPQHF.